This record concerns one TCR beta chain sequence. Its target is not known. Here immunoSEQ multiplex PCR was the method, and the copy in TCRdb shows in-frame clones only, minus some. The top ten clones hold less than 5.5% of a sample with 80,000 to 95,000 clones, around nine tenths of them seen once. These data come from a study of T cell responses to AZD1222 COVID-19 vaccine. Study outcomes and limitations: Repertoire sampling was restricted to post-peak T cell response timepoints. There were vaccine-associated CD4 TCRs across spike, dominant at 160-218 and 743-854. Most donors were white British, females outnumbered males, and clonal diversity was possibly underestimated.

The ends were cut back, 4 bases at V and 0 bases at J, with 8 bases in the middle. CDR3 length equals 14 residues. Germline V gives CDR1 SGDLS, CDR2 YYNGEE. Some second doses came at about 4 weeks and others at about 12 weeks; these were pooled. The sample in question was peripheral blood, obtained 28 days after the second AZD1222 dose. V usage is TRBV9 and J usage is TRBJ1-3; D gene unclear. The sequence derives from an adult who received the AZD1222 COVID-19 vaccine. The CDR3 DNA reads TGTGCCAGCAGCCCCAGTTCCTCTGGAAACACCATATATTTT. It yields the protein CASSPSSSGNTIYF.